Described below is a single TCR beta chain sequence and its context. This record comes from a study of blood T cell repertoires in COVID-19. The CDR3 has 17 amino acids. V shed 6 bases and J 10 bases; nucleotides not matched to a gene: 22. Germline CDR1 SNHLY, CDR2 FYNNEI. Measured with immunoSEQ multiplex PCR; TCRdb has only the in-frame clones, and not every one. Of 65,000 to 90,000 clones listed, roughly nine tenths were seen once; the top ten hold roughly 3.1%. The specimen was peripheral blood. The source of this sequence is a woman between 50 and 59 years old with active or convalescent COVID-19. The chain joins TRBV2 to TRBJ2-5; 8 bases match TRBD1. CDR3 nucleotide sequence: TGTGCCAGCAGGGGGGACAGGAACGTACAAGAGCGAGGGGACCAGTACTTC. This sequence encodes CASRGDRNVQERGDQYF.